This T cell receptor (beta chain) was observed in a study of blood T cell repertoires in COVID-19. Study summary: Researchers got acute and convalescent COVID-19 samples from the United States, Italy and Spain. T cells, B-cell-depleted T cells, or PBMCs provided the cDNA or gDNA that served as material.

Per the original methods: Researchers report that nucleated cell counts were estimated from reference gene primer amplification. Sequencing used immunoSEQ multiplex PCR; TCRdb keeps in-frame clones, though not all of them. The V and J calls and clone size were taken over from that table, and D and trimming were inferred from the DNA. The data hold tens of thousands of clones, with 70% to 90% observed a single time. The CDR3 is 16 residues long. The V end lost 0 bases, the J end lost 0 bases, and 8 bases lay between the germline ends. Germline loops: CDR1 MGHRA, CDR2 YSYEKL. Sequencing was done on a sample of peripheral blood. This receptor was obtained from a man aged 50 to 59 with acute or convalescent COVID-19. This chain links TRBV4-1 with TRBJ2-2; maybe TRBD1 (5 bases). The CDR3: CASSQDQGPNTGELFF. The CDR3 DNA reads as TGCGCCAGCAGCCAAGATCAGGGCCCGAACACCGGGGAGCTGTTTTTT.